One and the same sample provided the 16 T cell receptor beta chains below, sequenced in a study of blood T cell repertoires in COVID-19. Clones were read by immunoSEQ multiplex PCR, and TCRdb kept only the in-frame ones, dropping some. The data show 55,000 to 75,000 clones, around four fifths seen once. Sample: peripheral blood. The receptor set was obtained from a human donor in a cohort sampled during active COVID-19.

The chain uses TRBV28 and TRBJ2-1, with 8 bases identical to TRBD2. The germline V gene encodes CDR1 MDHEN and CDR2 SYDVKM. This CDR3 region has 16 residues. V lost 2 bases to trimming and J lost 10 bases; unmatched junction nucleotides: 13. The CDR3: CASSLLGAGVAGEQFF. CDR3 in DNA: TGTGCCAGCAGTTTACTCGGGGCAGGGGTAGCGGGAGAGCAGTTCTTC.

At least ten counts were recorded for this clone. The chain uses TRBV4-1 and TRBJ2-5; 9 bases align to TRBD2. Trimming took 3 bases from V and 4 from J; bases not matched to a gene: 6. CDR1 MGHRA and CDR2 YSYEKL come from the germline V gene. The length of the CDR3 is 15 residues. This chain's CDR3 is CASSHLAGVVETQYF. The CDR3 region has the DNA TGCGCCAGCAGCCACTTAGCGGGAGTGGTAGAGACCCAGTACTTC.

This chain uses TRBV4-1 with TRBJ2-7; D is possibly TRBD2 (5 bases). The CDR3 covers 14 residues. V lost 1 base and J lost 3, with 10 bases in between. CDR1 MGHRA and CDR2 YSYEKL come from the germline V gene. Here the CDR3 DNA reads TGCGCCAGCAGCCAAGTTGAGGGCGACTACGAGCAGTACTTC. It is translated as CASSQVEGDYEQYF.

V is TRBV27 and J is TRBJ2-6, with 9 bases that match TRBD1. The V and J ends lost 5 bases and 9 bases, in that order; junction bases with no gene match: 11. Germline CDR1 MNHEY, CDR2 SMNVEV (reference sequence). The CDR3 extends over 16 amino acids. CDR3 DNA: TGTGCCAGCAGTGATCAAAGAGGGACAGGGTACAACGTCCTGACTTTC. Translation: CASSDQRGTGYNVLTF.

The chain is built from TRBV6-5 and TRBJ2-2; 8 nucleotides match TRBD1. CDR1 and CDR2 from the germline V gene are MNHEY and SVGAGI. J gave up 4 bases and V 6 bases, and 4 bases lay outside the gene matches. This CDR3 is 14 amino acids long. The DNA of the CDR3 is TGTGCCAGCAGACCGGACAGGGTCACCGGGGAGCTGTTTTTT. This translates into CASRPDRVTGELFF.

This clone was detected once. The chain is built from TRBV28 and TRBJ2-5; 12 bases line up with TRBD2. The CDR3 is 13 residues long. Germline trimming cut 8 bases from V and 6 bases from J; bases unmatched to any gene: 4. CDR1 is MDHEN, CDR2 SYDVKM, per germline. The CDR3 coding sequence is TGTGCCAGCGGACTAGCGGGAAAACAGACCCAGTACTTC. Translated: CASGLAGKQTQYF.

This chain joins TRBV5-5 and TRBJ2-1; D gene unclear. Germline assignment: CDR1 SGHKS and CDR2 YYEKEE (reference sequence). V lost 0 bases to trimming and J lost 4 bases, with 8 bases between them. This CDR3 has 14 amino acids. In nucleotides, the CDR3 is TGTGCCAGCAGCTTGGCATTAGCTTACAATGAGCAGTTCTTC. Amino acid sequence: CASSLALAYNEQFF.

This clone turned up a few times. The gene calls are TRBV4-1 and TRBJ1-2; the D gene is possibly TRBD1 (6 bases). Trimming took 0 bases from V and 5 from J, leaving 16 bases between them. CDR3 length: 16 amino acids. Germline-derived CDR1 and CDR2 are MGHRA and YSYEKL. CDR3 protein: CASSQESRGLRYGYTF. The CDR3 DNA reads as TGCGCCAGCAGCCAAGAGTCCAGGGGCTTGCGGTATGGCTACACCTTC.

The CDR3: CASSLSEHRYEAFF. Written as DNA, the CDR3 is TGTGCCAGCAGCTTAAGTGAACACAGATACGAAGCTTTCTTT. V is TRBV7-9 and J is TRBJ1-1, with D unclear. CDR1 is SEHNR and CDR2 is FQNEAQ in the germline V gene (reference sequence). This CDR3 is 14 amino acids long. Trimming took off 2 bases at V and 8 bases at J, with 15 bases between the two ends.

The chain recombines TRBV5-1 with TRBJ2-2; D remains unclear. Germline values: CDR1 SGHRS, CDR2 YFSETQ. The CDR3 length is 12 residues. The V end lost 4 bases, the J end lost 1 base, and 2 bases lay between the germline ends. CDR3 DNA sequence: TGCGCCAGCAGCCGGAACACCGGGGAGCTGTTTTTT. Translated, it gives CASSRNTGELFF.

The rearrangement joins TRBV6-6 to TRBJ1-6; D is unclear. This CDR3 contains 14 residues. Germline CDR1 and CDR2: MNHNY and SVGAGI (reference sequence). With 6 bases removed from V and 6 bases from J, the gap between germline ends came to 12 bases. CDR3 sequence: CASRTRGVNSPLHF. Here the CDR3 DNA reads TGTGCCAGCAGAACACGCGGGGTTAATTCACCCCTCCACTTT.

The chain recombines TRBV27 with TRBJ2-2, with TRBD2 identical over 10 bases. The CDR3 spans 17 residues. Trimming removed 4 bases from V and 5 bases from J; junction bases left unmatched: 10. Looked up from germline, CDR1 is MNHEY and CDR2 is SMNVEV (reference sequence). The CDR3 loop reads CASSSHYASGRTGELFF. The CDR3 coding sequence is TGTGCCAGCAGTTCCCATTATGCTAGCGGGAGAACCGGGGAGCTGTTTTTT.

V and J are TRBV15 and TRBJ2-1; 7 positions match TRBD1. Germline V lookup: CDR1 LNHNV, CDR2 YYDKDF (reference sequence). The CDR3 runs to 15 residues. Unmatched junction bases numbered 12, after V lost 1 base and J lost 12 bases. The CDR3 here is CATSRAGTVQRRQFF. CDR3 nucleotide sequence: TGTGCCACCAGCAGAGCCGGGACAGTCCAGAGGCGGCAGTTCTTC.

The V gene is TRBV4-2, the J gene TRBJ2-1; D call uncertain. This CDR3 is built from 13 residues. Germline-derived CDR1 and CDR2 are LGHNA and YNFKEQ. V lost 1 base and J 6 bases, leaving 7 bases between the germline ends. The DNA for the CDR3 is TGTGCCAGCAGCCAAGTAAACGGCAATGAGCAGTTCTTC. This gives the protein CASSQVNGNEQFF.

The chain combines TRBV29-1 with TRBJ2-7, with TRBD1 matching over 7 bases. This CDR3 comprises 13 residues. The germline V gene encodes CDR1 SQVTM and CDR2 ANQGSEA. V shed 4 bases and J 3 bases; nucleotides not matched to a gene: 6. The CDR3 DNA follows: TGCAGCGTTGTGGGACAGAACGGCTACGAGCAGTACTTC. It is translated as CSVVGQNGYEQYF.

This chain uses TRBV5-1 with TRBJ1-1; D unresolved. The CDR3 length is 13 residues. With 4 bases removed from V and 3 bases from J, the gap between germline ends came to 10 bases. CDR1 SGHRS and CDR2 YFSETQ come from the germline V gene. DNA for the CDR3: TGCGCCAGCAGCCCGTTGCCGGACACTGAAGCTTTCTTT. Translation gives CASSPLPDTEAFF.